Sequencing of this T cell receptor beta chain was carried out in a study of radiotherapy plus CTLA-4 blockade in lung cancer. Study-level background: Patients showed objective responses in about 20% of cases, and disease control was achieved by roughly 30%.

Assay used: immunoSEQ multiplex PCR; TCRdb lists only in-frame clones, some missing. The table shows over 100,000 clones, with roughly four fifths occurring only once. Looked up from germline, CDR1 is LGHNA and CDR2 is YNFKEQ. Trimming at V came to 1 base and at J to 1 base, leaving 14 bases not matched to a gene. The CDR3 is 19 amino acids. Note on this clone: What it binds is unknown.

Study outcomes and limitations: Researchers report tumor-derived TCR clones expanding in blood after radiotherapy plus ipilimumab.

The origin of this receptor is a human donor with non-small cell lung cancer that progressed on radiotherapy plus ipilimumab. Some clones in this sample may be carry-over from other donors' samples. This specimen consisted of peripheral blood, obtained from a patient treated with radiotherapy plus ipilimumab. V usage is TRBV4-2 and J usage is TRBJ2-7; 9 bases are a match to TRBD1. The CDR3 DNA sequence: TGTGCCAGCAGCCAAGTTTATACAGGGGGCCGAGGACCTTCCTACGAGCAGTACTTC. As protein: CASSQVYTGGRGPSYEQYF.